This T cell receptor beta chain was recovered during a study of a mutant IDH1 vaccine in newly diagnosed glioma (dated by TCRdb to about 2021). For the study in its entirety: Vaccination began 4-6 weeks after radiotherapy alone, or alongside temozolomide cycles in the chemotherapy-containing groups. Peripheral blood samples were drawn at six visits, namely V03 (baseline), V05, V07, V10, V12 and V13. The week-35 safety follow-up took place at visit V12, and the week-47 end of study took place at visit V13. Longitudinal TCRB deep sequencing was done for about two dozen treated patients, wherever samples were available for exploratory analyses. Before enrollment, patients had received standard therapy of radiotherapy alone, temozolomide alone, or radiochemotherapy with temozolomide; most received the combination. Of the approximately 30 treated patients, around 60% were male and roughly 40% were female, and a mean age of roughly 41 years was recorded. The full study reports these points: Availability determined which PBMC samples were chosen for TCRB deep sequencing. The authors stated that sample limitations prevented analyses of patient blood samples from being reproduced. Pseudoprogression seemed to be unrelated to changes in the top peripheral T cell clonotypes found by TCRB sequencing. Immune responses induced by the vaccine were seen in around 94% of patients across multiple MHC alleles.

The time point label, read with the paper, signifies: week 47, end of study. Every vaccine dose consisted of 300 ug of a 20-mer mutant IDH1 peptide in Montanide, administered subcutaneously together with topical imiquimod. Eight vaccinations were administered to patients in weeks 1, 3, 5, 7, 11, 15, 19 and 23, corresponding to visits V03 through V10. All donors had newly diagnosed IDH1-mutant astrocytomas of WHO grade 3 or 4 that showed loss of nuclear ATRX. The samples were drawn from NOA16, a multicentre, single-arm, open-label phase I trial in Germany that tested a mutant IDH1 peptide vaccine in humans for the first time. The DNeasy Blood and Tissue Kit was used to extract genomic DNA from EDTA blood for TCRB sequencing. Worth noting for this clone: The clone's antigen remains unknown. There are no base qualities to consult, and no much larger clone falls within one base.

Libraries were prepared through the immunoSEQ multiplex PCR assay. The hsTCRB Kit was used according to the manufacturer's protocol to amplify rearranged TCR beta chain sequences. TCRB libraries were sequenced on an Illumina MiSeq. As for how the authors treated the data: The kit vendor's proprietary platform handled demultiplexing, trimming and gene mapping. The clones in this table, taken by TCRdb from immuneACCESS, are in-frame only. Not every clone is retained; where verified, under half of the shortfall comes from an unresolved V gene, and the cause of the rest is unknown. V, J and clone size reflect that table, while D and trimming were determined from the DNA. This sample holds over 80,000 clones; approximately 75% were observed only once. Approximately 5.4% of the sample is in the top ten clones. Reading from cysteine to phenylalanine, the CDR3 counts 17 amino acids. The only DNA kept is the CDR3, 51 bases in frame from the first base. In the germline V gene, CDR1 corresponds to LGHNA and CDR2 to YNFKEQ. The germline V end is reduced by 4 bases and the J end by 2 bases; junction bases left unmatched: 10.

The chain couples TRBV4-2 to TRBJ2-5; 10 of the junction bases match TRBD2. This receptor was identified in a middle-aged man with glioma. The specimen comprised PBMCs, sampled from a glioma patient whose treatment included an IDH1 peptide vaccine. The bases read TGTGCCAGCAGCCCGTGGGGAGCGGGAGGGCCGCAAGAGACCCAGTACTTC. Its translation is CASSPWGAGGPQETQYF.